This TCR beta chain appears in the sequencing data of a study of cytomegalovirus exposure and HLA in healthy donors (dated by TCRdb to about 2017). With respect to the entire study: According to an earlier analysis of several hundred of the donors, about 190 million T cells yielded some 110 million unique TCR beta sequences and roughly 280 Gb of sequence data. An early release that covered some 630 HLA-typed donors contained around 300 gigabases of sequencing data and 85 million to 100 million unique TCR sequences. Of the roughly 400 genotyped donors, approximately 82% fell in the genetic ancestry cluster associated with self-reported Caucasian donors. The study aimed to test whether signatures of past pathogen exposure could be identified by cataloging public T cell receptors. Using immunosequencing, the study profiled T cell repertoires from about 610 subjects and related those repertoires to cytomegalovirus serostatus. Along with the roughly 670-subject first cohort, a separate validation cohort of around 110 different subjects was used. The study combined high-throughput TCR immunosequencing, statistical association of individual TCRs with disease status, and machine learning to predict cytomegalovirus infection status. In a later analysis, previously published TCR beta repertoires from 500 to 750 donors were re-analyzed and high-resolution HLA genotyping was added so that TCR occurrence patterns could be studied. The later analysis used no new phenotypic data to find candidate immune exposures, relying instead on TCR beta sequences and their occurrence across donors. In an earlier analysis of several hundred of the donors, high-throughput TCR beta sequencing was used to judge whether each TCR beta V gene segment behaved as functional or pseudogenic. Donor age, sex, ethnicity and CMV serostatus were compiled together with the repertoire data. Genome-wide SNP genotypes for about 65% of the 666 donors were used in a later genetic analysis, which treated that subset as a discovery cohort. All discovery cohort repertoires had been generated on a single sequencing platform. HLA typing covered class I and class II loci at four-digit resolution. Typing coverage differed by locus: A, B, C, DRB1 and DQB1 were typed in about 620-640 donors, DQA1 in approximately 520, DPA1 in approximately 610, and DPB1 in just under 490. Roughly five DR-DQ haplotypes were handled as single units for association and clustering because linkage in the cohort was strong. Among around 400 genotyped donors of the cohort, an average of about 220,000 unique TCR beta nucleotide sequences was sequenced per donor, of which about 19% were non-productive. On the study overall, not on this receptor specifically: At a false discovery rate of 0.05, a later analysis linked roughly 17,000 TCR beta sequences to specific HLA alleles. Correlated functional status among segregating V segments might reflect linkage disequilibrium, but an unknown experimental factor could not be ruled out. When HLA alleles, especially DR and DQ, strongly co-occurred, attributing TCR associations to individual alleles was difficult. In a later genetic analysis, a missense DCLRE1C variant was associated with V-gene and J-gene trimming of TCR beta chains, and the association was replicated in an independent cohort. Because counts were too low, some 17 rarely observed V segments, including chromosome 9 orphons, were left out of the earlier analysis of 500 to 750 of the donors. In both the original and validation cohorts, the classifier was reported to diagnose cytomegalovirus status with high specificity and sensitivity. A later genetic analysis reported fewer N-insertions in productive TCRs among donors in an Asian-associated ancestry cluster than the roughly 700-donor mean. In an earlier analysis of about 540 of the donors, most TCR beta V segments were observed in productive rearrangements about 87% or about 30% of the time, broadly matching IMGT annotations. Three of the identified cytomegalovirus-associated TCR beta chains were confirmed in vitro to be specific for cytomegalovirus antigens. Most TCR sequences were observed very rarely across donors, whereas some public TCRs were present in many individuals. In a later analysis, most CMV-associated TCR beta chains were found to appear HLA-restricted, with HLA associations seemingly driven largely by CMV exposure. A further reported finding was that TCR beta sequences accurately predicted the HLA-A and HLA-B alleles for most subjects in the first cohort. Several of the top co-occurrence clusters appeared to be linked to parvovirus B19, influenza, CMV and Epstein-Barr virus, according to a later analysis. Roughly uniform sequencing depth across donors was assumed in presence/absence analyses, although this assumption may not hold. In a later analysis, the rate of TCR association differed among HLA loci, with DRB1 alleles having the most associated TCRs and HLA-C alleles having the fewest. Immune exposure information for the cohort was limited to CMV serostatus. The study gave a list of about 170 TCR beta chains associated with cytomegalovirus. The cohort was sequenced for TCR beta chains only, and without alpha or paired-chain data the features that could be detected were limited. Because HLA typing was missing for some donors at each locus, association tests included only the typed subset. A later analysis found that HLA-associated TCR beta chains were more clonally expanded and had lower generation probabilities than equally common non-associated chains. The authors suggested that the approach could potentially be generalized to other disease states and immunological phenotypes. The sequencing pipeline was judged likely to have produced a cluster of highly shared sequence variants as a technical artifact.

As regards this clone: The antigen it recognizes is unknown. Base qualities are not provided; no much larger clone lies one nucleotide away.

The cohort consisted of fewer than 700 healthy bone marrow donors. All cohort members were sampled while nominally healthy, although unrecorded immune exposures were likely present. The donor was CMV seropositive and belonged to the group of more than 250 seropositive cohort members. A peripheral blood sample was provided by each donor, and peripheral blood mononuclear cells were used for TCR beta sequencing. Genomic DNA was extracted from the blood cell samples with the Qiagen DNeasy Blood Extraction Kit. The method was the immunoSEQ multiplex PCR assay. A mixture of 60 forward primers for TCR Vbeta segments and 13 reverse primers for TCR Jbeta segments was used in the multiplex PCR. Amplification of the CDR3 region of rearranged TCR beta genes was performed with a multiplex PCR assay on genomic DNA. Amplified TCR beta libraries were sequenced as 87-base-pair reads on the Illumina HiSeq System. The published analysis was carried out like this. Across the roughly 600 repertoires, a later analysis counted 80 million or so unique TCR beta chains, around 11 million of which were shared by at least two donors. Raw reads were error-corrected and collapsed into unique sequences by a nearest-neighbor algorithm in which closely related sequences were merged to remove PCR and sequencing errors. CDR3 sequences were aligned to IMGT reference sequences to assign V, D and J gene segments. For a sequence to be retained, a match of at least six nucleotides to both a V gene segment and a J gene segment was required. Rearrangements were called productive when the CDR3 lacked stop codons and stayed in frame with V and J; all others were non-productive. Following IMGT convention, CDR3 was defined as the stretch from the second conserved V-encoded cysteine to the conserved J-encoded phenylalanine. The earlier analysis of roughly 590 of the donors excluded any sequence lacking an unambiguous match to a single V gene segment. An earlier analysis of roughly 590 of the donors called V segments functional above 56.7% productive rearrangements and segregating when the between-donor standard deviation exceeded 5%. A statistical classification framework was developed to diagnose cytomegalovirus status using the catalog of TCR beta chain sequences. A later analysis assigned V and J genes by comparing TCR nucleotide sequences with IMGT/GENE-DB human TR gene sequences. In a later analysis, CDR3 sequences and most-parsimonious VDJ recombination scenarios were assigned using the TCRdist pipeline. In a later analysis, each TCR beta chain was defined by its CDR3 amino acid sequence together with its V-gene family, and reads without a unique V-gene family were excluded. As a way to deal with suspected cross-contamination and a sequencing artifact, a later analysis dropped roughly 600 nucleotide sequences that were highly shared and had low generation probability. In a later analysis, a clonal expansion index was calculated for each public chain from normalized within-repertoire ranks of inferred template counts. A later analysis computed generation probabilities with a VDJ recombination model fitted to out-of-frame rearrangements, and checked the results against IGoR. A later analysis scored TCR-TCR, TCR-HLA and TCR-CMV co-occurrence with hypergeometric tests, applying a repertoire-size bias correction to TCR pairs. In a later analysis, false discovery rates were estimated by permuting HLA or CMV assignments 20 times. A later analysis grouped co-occurring TCRs with DBSCAN, adding TCRdist sequence similarity when clustering within HLA-allele-positive subsets. Co-occurrence clustering excluded repertoires with fewer than 30,000 or more than 120,000 public chains, plus five with anomalous nucleotide sharing. In TCRdb, the immuneACCESS table is reduced to in-frame sequences with V and J assigned. These tables do not hold every clone; where another copy was compared, an unresolved V gene accounts for under half, and the others remain unexplained. V, J and clone size were drawn from that table, and D and trimming were deduced from the DNA. Within this sample are about 98,000 clones, with around 80% of them counted one time only. The top ten constitute about 10% of the sample.

The material sequenced was PBMCs. The sequence was collected from a young man in good health and CMV-seropositive.

The DNA sequence is TGTGCCATCAGGAGGGACAGCGAGAGGAATTCACCCCTCCACTTT. It encodes CAIRRDSERNSPLHF. In this chain, TRBV6-6 is recombined with TRBJ1-6; 7 central bases correspond to TRBD1. CDR1 and CDR2 (MNHNY, SVGAGI) derive from the germline V gene (reference sequence). Here V drops 10 bases and J drops 7 bases, and the junction holds 13 bases not matched to any gene. The CDR3 goes from the cysteine to the phenylalanine over 15 residues. Only the CDR3 DNA stays, 45 bases, in frame from base 1.